The T cell receptor (beta chain) under discussion was sequenced for a study of shared clonotypes between healthy human individuals. Sequencing was performed with immunoSEQ multiplex PCR; in TCRdb, only in-frame clones are kept and a portion is missing. The repertoire includes about 2 million clones, about 95% of them detected once, and approximately 1% sits in the top ten. This CDR3 region has 14 residues. Germline CDR1 and CDR2: SGHNT and YYREEE (reference sequence). The germline V and J ends were trimmed by 1 base and 6 bases, with 8 bases remaining between them. Naive CD8 cells comprised CD45RO-negative, CCR7-positively selected cells, excluding terminally differentiated effector memory CD45RA+ cells.

The chain joins TRBV5-4 to TRBJ1-6; the D gene is possibly TRBD1 (6 bases). The sequence derives from a man aged 18 to 35 in good health. Sequenced: naive CD8+ T cells sorted from blood. The CDR3 DNA is TGTGCCAGCAGCTTGCAGGGGTTTAATTCACCCCTCCACTTT. Amino acid sequence: CASSLQGFNSPLHF. The full variable domain, in which reference TRBV5-4 and TRBJ1-6 provide the parts outside the CDR3, is ETGVTQSPTHLIKTRGQQVTLRCSSQSGHNTVSWYQQALGQGPQFIFQYYREEENGRGNFPPRFSGLQFPNYSSELNVNALELDDSALYLCASSLQGFNSPLHFGNGTRLTVT.